What follows are 23 T cell receptor beta chains derived from one specimen sequenced in a study of cytomegalovirus exposure and HLA in healthy donors. Use of 60 Vbeta and 13 Jbeta primers characterized the PCR. Profiling relied on immunoSEQ multiplex PCR, and the TCRdb table lists in-frame clones only, not all of them. Among around 97,000 clones listed, 70% to 75% were seen once. Material for sequencing was PBMCs. The source of these receptors is a man aged 40-55 years in good health and CMV-seronegative.

V is TRBV4-3 and J is TRBJ1-1; no clear D gene. Germline values: CDR1 LGHNA, CDR2 YSLEER. The CDR3 length is 15 residues. V shed 0 bases and J shed 1 base, with 9 bases lying between them. Written as DNA, the CDR3 is TGCGCCAGCAGCCAAGAGTGGGCACCGAACACTGAAGCTTTCTTT. Translated, it gives CASSQEWAPNTEAFF.

This clone was counted only a few times. The conserved phenylalanine or tryptophan is not found at the CDR3 terminus, so this likely reflects a read error. The chain uses TRBV5-1 and TRBJ1-1; TRBD1 aligns across 9 bases. The V segment lost 6 bases and the J segment 5 bases; nucleotides outside the gene matches: 5. CDR3 length: 13 residues. Germline V gene data show CDR1 as SGHRS and CDR2 as YFSETQ. The CDR3 reads CASKQGARTEAFV. CDR3 bases: TGCGCCAGCAAACAGGGGGCGCGTACTGAAGCTTTCGTT.

V usage is TRBV7-2 and J usage is TRBJ1-5; a possible D gene is TRBD1 (6 bases). This CDR3 has 15 amino acids. Between the trimmed V and J ends, which lost 5 bases and 6 bases, there was a span of 17 bases. CDR1 SGHTA and CDR2 FQGNSA come from the germline V gene. The CDR3 sequence is CASSLTGTLTQPQHF. DNA for the CDR3: TGTGCCAGCAGCCTAACAGGGACCCTCACTCAGCCCCAGCATTTT.

The chain employs TRBV13 and TRBJ2-3; a possible D gene is TRBD2 (6 bases). Trimming took off 3 bases at V and 2 bases at J, with 9 bases between the two ends. The CDR3 runs 14 residues. CDR1 is PRHDT and CDR2 is FYEKMQ in the germline V gene (reference sequence). CDR3 sequence: CASSFGSFTDTQYF. In nucleotides, the CDR3 is TGTGCCAGCAGCTTCGGGAGCTTCACAGATACGCAGTATTTT.

This clone was recorded only once. The J gene is TRBJ2-3, the V gene TRBV14; 7 positions match TRBD2. Germline V gives CDR1 SGHDN, CDR2 FVKESK. Trimming cost V 2 bases and J 1 base; bases outside gene matches: 6. CDR3 length equals 16 residues. The CDR3: CASSQPPREGTDTQYF. DNA of the CDR3: TGTGCCAGCAGCCAACCCCCCCGGGAGGGCACAGATACGCAGTATTTT.

This chain connects TRBV28 to TRBJ1-6; TRBD1 aligns across 7 bases. V lost 7 bases and J lost 7; bases outside the gene matches: 10. The length of the CDR3 is 15 residues. CDR1 and CDR2 from the germline V gene are MDHEN and SYDVKM. The CDR3 nucleotides are TGTGCCAGCACCCTGACAGGGCTCGGGAATTCACCCCTCCACTTT. Translating gives CASTLTGLGNSPLHF.

The chain combines TRBV5-1 with TRBJ2-5; 10 positions agree with TRBD1. Germline CDR1 and CDR2: SGHRS and YFSETQ. The ends lost 8 bases at V and 5 bases at J; junction bases unmatched: 6. The CDR3 sequence is 13 residues long. CDR3 sequence reads: CASTGQGMETQYF. CDR3 nucleotide sequence: TGCGCCAGTACGGGACAGGGGATGGAGACCCAGTACTTC.

J is TRBJ2-7 and V is TRBV25-1; D is ambiguous. Deletions cut 3 bases from V and 12 bases from J, with 15 bases between. Germline CDR1 reads MGHDK; CDR2 reads SYGVNS. The CDR3 covers 12 residues. The CDR3 is CASSDPPAGPYF. The CDR3 DNA reads as TGTGCCAGCAGTGACCCCCCGGCAGGTCCGTACTTC.

The gene calls are TRBV18 and TRBJ2-3; 7 bases align to TRBD1. V lost 1 base and J lost 5; bases outside the gene matches: 3. Germline values: CDR1 KGHSH, CDR2 LQKENI. This CDR3 is 14 amino acids long. CDR3 nucleotides: TGTGCCAGCTCACCACGGCAGGGGGTAGATACGCAGTATTTT. It codes for CASSPRQGVDTQYF. Full variable domain (remainder filled in from reference TRBV18 and TRBJ2-3): NAGVMQNPRHLVRRRGQEARLRCSPMKGHSHVYWYRQLPEEGLKFMVYLQKENIIDESGMPKERFSAEFPKEGPSILRIQQVVRGDSAAYFCASSPRQGVDTQYFGPGTRLTVL.

The genes are TRBV4-1 and TRBJ2-3; 8 bases agree with TRBD1. The J segment lost 0 bases and the V segment lost 7 bases, leaving 12 bases of the junction unmatched. The germline V gene encodes CDR1 MGHRA and CDR2 YSYEKL. The CDR3 has 17 residues. The CDR3 region is CASTKIYRGSSTDTQYF. CDR3 in DNA: TGCGCCAGCACCAAAATCTACAGGGGGTCTAGCACAGATACGCAGTATTTT.

This clone was seen a few times. This chain uses TRBV2 with TRBJ1-5, with D unresolved. Trimming removed 3 bases at V and 4 bases at J, with 13 bases between. CDR3 length: 15 residues. Germline CDR1 is SNHLY and CDR2 is FYNNEI. CDR3 protein: CASSEQTIPNQPQHF. Written as DNA, the CDR3 is TGTGCCAGCAGTGAGCAGACAATTCCGAATCAGCCCCAGCATTTT.

This chain links TRBV2 with TRBJ1-2; possible D gene TRBD1, 6 bases. Trimming took off 6 bases at V and 0 bases at J, with 11 bases between the two ends. Per germline, CDR1 SNHLY and CDR2 FYNNEI. There are 14 residues in the CDR3. The CDR3 region has the DNA TGTGCCAGCAGGAAGGACAGTTCTAACTATGGCTACACCTTC. Protein product: CASRKDSSNYGYTF.

The chain combines TRBV10-3 with TRBJ2-1; D gene unclear. Deletions cut 4 bases from V and 5 bases from J, with 6 bases between. Germline V gives CDR1 ENHRY, CDR2 SYGVKD. The CDR3 has 12 residues. CDR3 amino acids: CAISGADNEQFF. CDR3 in DNA: TGTGCCATCAGTGGGGCTGACAATGAGCAGTTCTTC.

The rearrangement joins TRBV11-2 to TRBJ2-5; 7 nucleotides align to TRBD2. Looked up from germline, CDR1 is SGHAT and CDR2 is FQNNGV. The trim removed 2 bases at V and 4 bases at J, leaving 4 bases unmatched. CDR3 size: 14 residues. The CDR3 nucleotides are TGTGCCAGCAGCTTAAGAACTAGCGTAGAGACCCAGTACTTC. As protein: CASSLRTSVETQYF.

The gene calls are TRBV27 and TRBJ2-5; tentative D call: TRBD2 (5 bases). Trimming removed 2 bases from V and 0 bases from J, with 10 bases in between. This CDR3 spans 15 amino acids. Germline CDR1 reads MNHEY; CDR2 reads SMNVEV (reference sequence). This chain's CDR3 is CASSLGRGNQETQYF. CDR3 in DNA: TGTGCCAGCAGTTTAGGACGAGGGAACCAAGAGACCCAGTACTTC.

The CDR3 protein is CASRPGRGTQYF. The CDR3 DNA is TGTGCCAGCAGACCCGGACGGGGGACGCAGTATTTT. This chain connects TRBV25-1 to TRBJ2-3, with D perhaps matching TRBD2 (6 bases). The CDR3 consists of 12 residues. The germline V and J ends were trimmed by 6 bases and 9 bases, with 13 bases remaining between them. Germline loops: CDR1 MGHDK, CDR2 SYGVNS.

This clone was observed once. The chain combines TRBV19 with TRBJ2-5, with a possible D match to TRBD1 (6 bases). Germline V gives CDR1 LNHDA, CDR2 SQIVND (reference sequence). Trimming cost V 3 bases and J 3 bases, with 14 bases left between them. CDR3 length: 15 residues. CDR3 residues: CASSMQGSSKETQYF. CDR3 coding DNA: TGTGCCAGTAGTATGCAGGGGTCCTCCAAAGAGACCCAGTACTTC. Full variable domain (remainder filled in from reference TRBV19 and TRBJ2-5): DGGITQSPKYLFRKEGQNVTLSCEQNLNHDAMYWYRQDPGQGLRLIYYSQIVNDFQKGDIAEGYSVSREKKESFPLTVTSAQKNPTAFYLCASSMQGSSKETQYFGPGTRLLVL.

The J gene is TRBJ2-5, the V gene TRBV10-3, with 9 bases matching TRBD2. Germline CDR1 ENHRY, CDR2 SYGVKD. Germline trimming cut 4 bases from V and 1 base from J; bases unmatched to any gene: 7. This CDR3 has 16 residues. The DNA of the CDR3 is TGTGCCATCAGTGGGGCTAGCGGGGCCTTCCAAGAGACCCAGTACTTC. Protein sequence: CAISGASGAFQETQYF.

The chain combines TRBV5-1 with TRBJ2-3, with 13 bases lining up with TRBD2. V gave up 0 bases and J gave up 6 bases; unmatched junction bases: 7. The V gene's germline CDR1 is SGHRS and CDR2 YFSETQ. The length of the CDR3 is 17 residues. CDR3 amino acids: CASSLGGLAGAGDTQYF. Written as DNA, the CDR3 is TGCGCCAGCAGCTTGGGCGGACTAGCGGGGGCGGGGGATACGCAGTATTTT.

The rearrangement uses TRBV6-5 and TRBJ1-4; 7 bases fit TRBD1. Trimming cost V 2 bases and J 5 bases; bases outside gene matches: 8. Germline CDR1 MNHEY, CDR2 SVGAGI. This CDR3 spans 16 amino acids. This CDR3 reads CASSYGTGAQNEKLFF. The CDR3 region has the DNA TGTGCCAGCAGTTACGGTACAGGGGCCCAAAATGAAAAACTGTTTTTT.

This clone is labeled medium-sized. V and J are TRBV6-1 and TRBJ1-1; D may be TRBD1 (5 bases). This CDR3 contains 13 residues. Trimming stripped 2 bases from V and 1 base from J, with 5 bases between. Per germline, CDR1 MNHNS and CDR2 SASEGT. The CDR3 DNA is TGTGCCAGCAGTGAAACAGGGAACACTGAAGCTTTCTTT. It translates to CASSETGNTEAFF.

The gene calls are TRBV19 and TRBJ1-2; the D is unclear. Deletions cut 4 bases from V and 8 bases from J, with 17 bases between. This CDR3 has 14 amino acids. The germline V gene has CDR1 LNHDA and CDR2 SQIVND (reference sequence). CDR3 bases: TGTGCCAGTAGTAGGGCTCATGGAGAGGGAGGCTACACCTTC. Translation gives CASSRAHGEGGYTF.

The chain combines TRBV7-2 with TRBJ1-6; 10 bases align to TRBD1. CDR1 is SGHTA, CDR2 FQGNSA, per germline. There are 15 residues in the CDR3. V dropped 1 base and J dropped 10; count of bases not matched to a gene: 4. The DNA for the CDR3 is TGTGCCAGCAGCTTAGTGGGACAGGGGCAGTCACCCCTCCACTTT. It codes for CASSLVGQGQSPLHF.